A selection of T cell receptor beta chains follows, all from one sample in a study of brain T cells in children with intractable seizures. Profiled with immunoSEQ multiplex PCR; TCRdb holds only in-frame clones, not every one. The table includes about 9,000 clones, less than 80% detected once. The input for sequencing was resected brain tissue, taken at surgery. The receptors were sampled from a girl aged 2 to 9 with tuberous sclerosis and intractable seizures. The conserved cysteine and the conserved F or W are not part of the CDR3 here. Fields, in order: V gene, clone size, J gene, CDR3 protein. Not every row has a clone size; where given, it reads once, few, many or a size class.

TRBV3-1/TRBV3-2,-,TRBJ2-3,ASSPWGGSGTDTQY
TRBV9,-,TRBJ2-1,ASTRLAGDNEQF
TRBV24-1,-,TRBJ2-6,ATSDSRANVLT
TRBV5-1,once,TRBJ2-1,ASTSNTPNEQF
TRBV4-2,-,TRBJ1-5,ASSQDRRTGSYSNQPQH
TRBV25-1,few,TRBJ2-2,ASSEYESPDRQTGELF
TRBV5-4,few,TRBJ1-1,ASSGTRTF
TRBV24-1,-,TRBJ1-1,ATSEQGNTEAF
TRBV5-1,few,TRBJ1-2,ASSWDRDYGYT
TRBV5-1,few,TRBJ1-6,ASSLMRPTDSPLH
TRBV7-2,few,TRBJ2-3,ASSLVLAVSTDTQY
TRBV4-1,-,TRBJ1-4,ASSQVGLTNEKLF
TRBV4-1,-,TRBJ2-5,ASSQGQLEETQY
TRBV15,medium-sized,TRBJ1-2,ATSRVARGANYGYT
TRBV5-1,-,TRBJ1-1,ASSSGTYLNTEAF
TRBV3-1/TRBV3-2,-,TRBJ1-1,ASSQEGVTGRNTEAF
TRBV7-3,-,TRBJ2-1,ASSKGLGKYNEQF
TRBV6-5,-,TRBJ1-2,ASIRTGIYGYT
TRBV27,-,TRBJ2-7,ASSVGNRGPYEQY
TRBV4-1,-,TRBJ2-1,ASSQDVLAGMKQF
TRBV18,-,TRBJ2-2,ASSRGRQGWTGELF
TRBV6-1,-,TRBJ1-4,ASSENEQQTTNEKLF
TRBV4-1,-,TRBJ2-2,ASSGQGSAGELF
TRBV10-2,-,TRBJ2-1,ASTPDNSYNEQF
TRBV27,-,TRBJ1-2,ASSGTGGLTSNYGYT
TRBV13,-,TRBJ1-5,ASSLANSLNQPQH
TRBV5-8,-,TRBJ2-2,ASSQTVLEGGELF